The text below deals with one TCR beta chain. At one boundary the junction diverges from the germline segment, which might be a read error. TCRdb keeps only in-frame clones here, not all; method: immunoSEQ multiplex PCR. The sample yields roughly 60,000 clones, almost 95% seen once. These data are taken from a study of OX40 agonist ivuxolimab in advanced cancers. This CDR3 is 14 amino acids long. Germline CDR1 reads LNHDA; CDR2 reads SQIVND (reference sequence). The TCR comes from an adult with an advanced solid tumor such as melanoma, head and neck, liver or kidney cancer. The chain combines TRBV19 with TRBJ1-2, with 7 bases aligning to TRBD1. The sample in question was CD4+ or CD8+ T cells sorted from blood, obtained in a trial of the OX40 agonist ivuxolimab. Here the CDR3 DNA reads TGTGCCAGTAGTATTTTGGACAGGAGGTATGACTACACCTTC. Translating it yields CASSILDRRYDYTF.